Below, 32 T cell receptor beta chains from the same sample are listed, as sequenced in a study of response to subunit inactivated influenza vaccine. From the RT-PCR reads, TCRdb called clonotypes with MiXCR, one entry per CDR3 protein. The sample consists of around 530,000 distinct CDR3 sequences, approximately 16% of them appearing once. The source was CD4+ T cells sorted from PBMCs, collected around 25 months after vaccination. Receptor source: a man between 50 and 75 years old who received an inactivated influenza vaccine.

This clonotype was found a few times. The chain employs TRBV4-3 and TRBJ2-1, with 12 bases fitting TRBD1. The germline V gene has CDR1 LGHNA and CDR2 YSLEER. The CDR3 has 16 amino acids. J gave up 8 bases and V 4 bases, and 9 bases lay outside the gene matches. The CDR3 DNA sequence: TGCGCCAGCAGCCCCTACCGGGACAGGGGGCTTGATGAGCAGTTCTTC. It translates to CASSPYRDRGLDEQFF.

Here the CDR3 reads CASSEVGGTQYF. The CDR3 nucleotides are TGTGCCAGCAGTGAAGTAGGCGGTACGCAGTATTTT. This chain links TRBV6-1 with TRBJ2-3; D gene unclear. V lost 1 base to trimming and J lost 8 bases, with 7 bases between them. In germline, CDR1 is MNHNS, CDR2 SASEGT. This CDR3 is 12 amino acids long.

This clonotype appeared a few times. The rearrangement joins TRBV12-3 or TRBV12-4 to TRBJ1-6; tentative D call: TRBD1 (6 bases). The CDR3 consists of 15 residues. V lost 6 bases to trimming and J lost 7 bases, with 16 bases between them. Written as DNA, the CDR3 is TGTGCCAGCAGACAGGGTAGCAGGGGAAATTCACCCCTCCACTTT. Its translation: CASRQGSRGNSPLHF.

This chain uses TRBV20-1 with TRBJ2-7; possible D gene TRBD2, 7 bases. The CDR3 loop spans 12 amino acids. V shed 4 bases and J shed 7 bases, with 14 bases lying between them. Germline loops: CDR1 DFQATT, CDR2 SNEGSKA (reference sequence). CDR3 bases: TGCAGTGCTACCCTAGGGGGGGATGAGCAGTACTTC. This translates into CSATLGGDEQYF.

This chain uses TRBV3-1 with TRBJ1-6; D is uncertain. V gave up 4 bases and J gave up 9 bases, with 10 bases separating them. Germline lookup yields CDR1 LGHDT and CDR2 YNNKEL (reference sequence). This CDR3 contains 13 residues. DNA of the CDR3: TGTGCCAGCAGCCCTCGGCCGGCTTCACCCCTCCACTTT. Protein: CASSPRPASPLHF.

The chain is built from TRBV4-1 and TRBJ2-5; 11 bases map to TRBD2. The germline V gene encodes CDR1 MGHRA and CDR2 YSYEKL. The CDR3 covers 16 residues. With V trimmed by 3 bases and J by 2 bases, 5 bases remained unmatched. The CDR3 sequence is CASSQALAGEQETQYF. The DNA for the CDR3 is TGCGCCAGCAGCCAGGCACTAGCGGGGGAGCAAGAGACCCAGTACTTC.

The chain joins TRBV4-3 to TRBJ1-1; TRBD1 might be the D (5 bases). The ends were cut back, 2 bases at V and 5 bases at J, with 21 bases in the middle. Germline V gives CDR1 LGHNA, CDR2 YSLEER. This CDR3 contains 17 residues. In DNA form, the CDR3 reads TGCGCCAGCAGCCAATTCCAAGGGGCCTTAAGTGGTACTGAAGCTTTCTTT. This gives the protein CASSQFQGALSGTEAFF.

The chain joins TRBV7-2 to TRBJ1-2; no definite D call. V lost 1 base and J lost 2, with 11 bases in between. The CDR3 consists of 15 residues. Germline V gene lookup returns CDR1 SGHTA and CDR2 FQGNSA. The CDR3 here is CASSLEAGQNYGYTF. DNA for the CDR3: TGTGCCAGCAGCTTAGAGGCAGGTCAAAACTATGGCTACACCTTC.

This clonotype has just a few counts. The rearrangement links TRBV11-2 to TRBJ2-2, with TRBD2 identical over 7 bases. Germline V gene lookup returns CDR1 SGHAT and CDR2 FQNNGV. V lost 3 bases and J lost 5; bases outside the gene matches: 6. This CDR3 comprises 15 residues. CDR3 sequence: CASSFLGTKTGELFF. In DNA, the CDR3 is TGTGCCAGCAGCTTTTTAGGGACTAAAACCGGGGAGCTGTTTTTT.

In this sample, this clonotype turned up many times. The chain is built from TRBV7-3 and TRBJ1-1, with D maybe TRBD1 (5 bases). The CDR3 loop spans 12 amino acids. Germline assignment: CDR1 SGHTA and CDR2 FQGTGA. V lost 5 bases to trimming and J lost 11 bases, with 15 bases between them. The CDR3 sequence is CASSRPGQEAFF. The CDR3 DNA sequence: TGTGCCAGCAGCCGACCGGGGCAGGAGGCTTTCTTT.

The chain carries TRBV7-2 and TRBJ2-1; D possibly uses TRBD1 or TRBD2 (5 bases each). This CDR3 has 16 amino acids. Per the germline V gene, CDR1 is SGHTA and CDR2 is FQGNSA. The V end was cut by 5 bases, the J end by 8 bases, with 22 bases between. The CDR3 nucleotides are TGTGCCAGCAGCCGTGTTCCGGGACCAACCGGGGATGAGCAGTTCTTC. Translating gives CASSRVPGPTGDEQFF.

This clonotype has a handful of counts. V and J are TRBV7-2 and TRBJ1-1, with D unresolved. Germline V gene lookup returns CDR1 SGHTA and CDR2 FQGNSA. The V end lost 5 bases, the J end lost 0 bases, and 13 bases lay between the germline ends. This CDR3 region has 15 residues. CDR3 DNA sequence: TGTGCCAGCAGCCCAGTGGGCAGGATGAACACTGAAGCTTTCTTT. It codes for CASSPVGRMNTEAFF. Using reference TRBV7-2 and TRBJ1-1 for the parts outside the CDR3, the full variable domain is GAGVSQSPSNKVTEKGKDVELRCDPISGHTALYWYRQSLGQGLEFLIYFQGNSAPDKSGLPSDRFSAERTGGSVSTLTIQRTQQEDSAVYLCASSPVGRMNTEAFFGQGTRLTVV.

The CDR3 region is CASSSRVGEKLFF. The CDR3 DNA reads TGTGCCAGCAGTTCCAGGGTCGGCGAAAAACTGTTTTTT. V usage is TRBV6-5 and J usage is TRBJ1-4, with D perhaps TRBD1 (5 bases). CDR1 and CDR2 (germline): MNHEY, SVGAGI. The CDR3 is 13 residues long. Deletions cut 4 bases from V and 8 bases from J, with 11 bases between.

This clonotype was detected many times. V usage is TRBV12-3 or TRBV12-4 and J usage is TRBJ1-6, with TRBD1 matching 9 bases. The CDR3 extends over 15 amino acids. V gave up 6 bases and J gave up 10 bases; unmatched junction bases: 10. CDR3 amino acids: CASSPGQGSGSPLHF. The CDR3, as DNA: TGTGCCAGCAGCCCGGGACAGGGAAGTGGATCACCCCTCCACTTT.

The chain links TRBV5-5 to TRBJ2-2, with D unresolved. The CDR3 runs to 16 residues. Deletions cut 1 base from V and 1 base from J, with 11 bases between. The V gene's germline CDR1 is SGHKS and CDR2 YYEKEE (reference sequence). CDR3: CASSLFGGLNTGELFF. The CDR3 DNA sequence: TGTGCCAGCAGCTTGTTCGGTGGTTTGAACACCGGGGAGCTGTTTTTT.

In its sample, this clonotype was seen many times. The J gene is TRBJ2-3, the V gene TRBV10-3; no reliable D call. Germline CDR1 is ENHRY and CDR2 is SYGVKD. The CDR3 is made up of 13 amino acids. V shed 6 bases and J shed 0 bases, with 7 bases lying between them. The DNA of the CDR3 is TGTGCCATCAGCACTACTAGCACAGATACGCAGTATTTT. Translation gives CAISTTSTDTQYF.

This clonotype has only a few counts. The chain is built from TRBV7-2 and TRBJ2-7; no clear D gene. CDR1 is SGHTA and CDR2 is FQGNSA in the germline V gene. The V end was cut by 2 bases, the J end by 1 base, with 12 bases between. This CDR3 spans 15 amino acids. CDR3 region: CASSLTVPSSYEQYF. CDR3 in DNA: TGTGCCAGCAGCTTAACGGTTCCTAGTTCCTACGAGCAGTACTTC.

This clonotype was found a few times. The chain recombines TRBV27 with TRBJ2-7; D may be TRBD1 (6 bases). Between the trimmed V and J ends, which lost 3 bases and 3 bases, there was a span of 27 bases. Germline V lookup: CDR1 MNHEY, CDR2 SMNVEV (reference sequence). This CDR3 is 19 amino acids long. The CDR3 loop reads CASSFARGFGQPLVYEQYF. The CDR3, as DNA: TGTGCCAGCAGTTTTGCCCGGGGTTTCGGACAGCCTTTAGTCTACGAGCAGTACTTC.

The chain combines TRBV6-1 with TRBJ1-3, with D hard to call. Germline V lookup: CDR1 MNHNS, CDR2 SASEGT. The V gene lost 6 bases and the J gene lost 7 bases, with 10 bases spanning the gap. This CDR3 has 12 amino acids. This CDR3 reads CASSPRHNTIYF. CDR3 coding DNA: TGTGCCAGCAGCCCCAGACACAACACCATATATTTT.

Only a few counts were recorded for this clonotype. The chain joins TRBV5-1 to TRBJ2-3; possibly TRBD2 for D (5 bases). Germline CDR1 reads SGHRS; CDR2 reads YFSETQ. CDR3 length: 14 residues. V was trimmed by 5 bases and J by 2 bases, leaving 12 bases between them. The CDR3 coding sequence is TGCGCCAGCAGGATCGGGGTCTACACAGATACGCAGTATTTT. Residues: CASRIGVYTDTQYF.

This clonotype showed up just a few times. The gene calls are TRBV4-2 and TRBJ2-2; D is uncertain. Trimming removed 1 base from V and 4 bases from J, with 13 bases in between. Germline CDR1 LGHNA, CDR2 YNFKEQ. This CDR3 is built from 16 residues. CDR3 coding DNA: TGTGCCAGCAGCCAAGCCAGCATAGGTCCCACCGGGGAGCTGTTTTTT. Translated: CASSQASIGPTGELFF.

This clonotype has just a few counts. This rearrangement joins TRBV30 to TRBJ2-5; D may correspond to TRBD1 or TRBD2 (5 bases each). Germline CDR1 reads GTSNPN; CDR2 reads SVGIG (reference sequence). Trimming took off 4 bases at V and 7 bases at J, with 16 bases between the two ends. The CDR3 totals 13 residues. CDR3 protein: CAWTRDPPGTQYF. The CDR3 DNA is TGTGCCTGGACACGGGACCCTCCTGGGACCCAGTACTTC.

The genes are TRBV7-9 and TRBJ2-5; D is perhaps TRBD1 or TRBD2 (5 bases each). The CDR3 runs 13 residues. Germline V CDR1 and CDR2: SEHNR, FQNEAQ (reference sequence). V lost 5 bases and J lost 8, with 15 bases in between. The CDR3 DNA follows: TGTGCCAGCAGCCGAGGGACCCTAGATACCCAGTACTTC. It encodes CASSRGTLDTQYF.

This clonotype was seen a handful of times. This rearrangement joins TRBV28 to TRBJ1-1; 7 positions match TRBD1. V trimming: 5 bases; J trimming: 1 base; junction bases outside the gene matches: 4. The CDR3 runs 14 residues. Germline V gene sequence: CDR1 MDHEN, CDR2 SYDVKM. The CDR3 region has the DNA TGTGCCAGCAGTCCCTGGGACAGGAACACTGAAGCTTTCTTT. Translating gives CASSPWDRNTEAFF.

Turning to this clonotype: The junction differs from germline at one of its ends, possibly a read error. The genes are TRBV20-1 and TRBJ2-1; TRBD2 agrees at 8 bases. CDR3 length: 17 amino acids. Germline V lookup: CDR1 DFQATT, CDR2 SNEGSKA (reference sequence). CDR3 amino acids: CCARDPRPSGGYNEQFF. In DNA form, the CDR3 reads TGCTGTGCTAGAGACCCGAGGCCCAGCGGGGGCTACAATGAGCAGTTCTTC.

There are a few counts of this clonotype. V is TRBV20-1 and J is TRBJ2-1, with D unclear. CDR3 length: 11 amino acids. Germline CDR1 reads DFQATT; CDR2 reads SNEGSKA (reference sequence). V was trimmed by 0 bases and J by 8 bases, leaving 5 bases between them. CDR3 in DNA: TGCAGTGCTAGAGATATGCATGAGCAGTTCTTC. It specifies CSARDMHEQFF.

This clonotype appeared a few times. This sequence joins TRBV12-3 or TRBV12-4 and TRBJ1-3; D unclear. The CDR3 covers 13 residues. Trimming took 7 bases from V and 2 from J, leaving 9 bases between them. CDR3 region: CASKDLTGNTIYF. In DNA, the CDR3 is TGTGCCAGCAAGGACTTAACTGGAAACACCATATATTTT.

This clonotype was seen once. The chain recombines TRBV6-2 or TRBV6-3 with TRBJ2-2; possibly TRBD2 for D (5 bases). This CDR3 is built from 17 residues. From germline, CDR1 is MNHEY and CDR2 SVGEGT. Trimming removed 4 bases at V and 1 base at J, with 16 bases between. The CDR3 loop is CASSFARRMGNTGELFF. Written as DNA, the CDR3 is TGTGCCAGCAGTTTCGCTAGGAGGATGGGGAACACCGGGGAGCTGTTTTTT.

This sequence joins TRBV3-1 and TRBJ2-7; D is possibly TRBD1 (5 bases). The CDR3 sequence is 14 residues long. Germline V gives CDR1 LGHDT, CDR2 YNNKEL (reference sequence). Deletions cut 0 bases from V and 5 bases from J, with 11 bases between. The CDR3 DNA reads TGTGCCAGCAGCCAAGAGCGGTCAGGGAACGAGCAGTACTTC. Its translation: CASSQERSGNEQYF.

The chain couples TRBV11-1 to TRBJ2-7; D gene ambiguous. With 7 bases removed from V and 1 base from J, the gap between germline ends came to 32 bases. The CDR3 contains 20 residues. Germline V gene data show CDR1 as SGHAT and CDR2 as FQDESV (reference sequence). The CDR3 nucleotides are TGTGCCAGCACCGAATTGGGTTGGCCAAGGGTGTCGAACCCATCCTACGAGCAGTACTTC. As protein: CASTELGWPRVSNPSYEQYF.

A few counts support this clonotype. V and J are TRBV6-2 or TRBV6-3 and TRBJ1-3; D gene uncertain. This CDR3 is built from 13 residues. Germline V lookup: CDR1 MNHEY, CDR2 SVGEGT. V dropped 10 bases and J dropped 0 bases, with 10 bases sitting between them. In DNA, the CDR3 is TGTGCCACCCTCAGAAACTCTGGAAACACCATATATTTT. It encodes CATLRNSGNTIYF.

The gene calls are TRBV7-9 and TRBJ1-2; D is undetermined. With 1 base removed from V and 8 bases from J, the gap between germline ends came to 5 bases. The CDR3 covers 11 residues. From germline, CDR1 is SEHNR and CDR2 FQNEAQ (reference sequence). The CDR3 loop is CASSLDWGYTF. DNA for the CDR3: TGTGCCAGCAGCTTAGACTGGGGCTACACCTTC. Looking up the rest from reference TRBV7-9 and TRBJ1-2 gives the full variable domain: DTGVSQNPRHKITKRGQNVTFRCDPISEHNRLYWYRQTLGQGPEFLTYFQNEAQLEKSRLLSDRFSAERPKGSFSTLEIQRTEQGDSAMYLCASSLDWGYTFGSGTRLTVV.